A selection of T cell receptor beta chains follows, all from one sample in a study of beta chain features in type 1 diabetes. The method was immunoSEQ multiplex PCR; TCRdb's version includes in-frame clones alone and lacks a portion of them. Counted here are hundreds of thousands of clones, 10% to 15% occurring once; the ten biggest clones make up more than 0.015%. Sequenced: naive CD4+ T cells from blood. The receptors were sampled from a young man in good health. CDR3s include the opening cysteine and the closing phenylalanine or tryptophan. D genes are given only for firm matches. Clone size is not always given. Where it is, it says once, few, many or a class for expanded clones.

v_gene	j_gene	len	abundance	d_gene	CDR3aa	CDR3nt
TRBV7-2	TRBJ1-2	16	few	-	CASSLGRGKADYGYTF	TGTGCCAGCAGCTTAGGACGAGGGAAGGCCGACTATGGCTACACCTTC
TRBV7-2	TRBJ2-5	16	few	TRBD2	CASSLVYSGGKETQYF	TGTGCCAGCAGCTTAGTTTATAGCGGGGGGAAAGAGACCCAGTACTTC
TRBV27	TRBJ2-3	15	-	TRBD1	CASSERTGYTDTQYF	TGTGCCAGCAGTGAGCGGACAGGCTACACAGATACGCAGTATTTT
TRBV5-5	TRBJ1-2	14	-	TRBD1	CASSRDRGLAGYTF	TGTGCCAGCAGCCGTGACAGGGGGCTAGCTGGCTACACCTTC
TRBV5-4	TRBJ2-5	15	-	TRBD1	CASSSGQGSGETQYF	TGTGCCAGCAGCTCTGGACAGGGATCAGGAGAGACCCAGTACTTC
TRBV4-2	TRBJ1-4	15	-	-	CASSLSGATNEKLFF	TGTGCCAGCAGCTTGTCGGGGGCAACTAATGAAAAACTGTTTTTT
TRBV4-2	TRBJ1-6	15	-	-	CASSQVMGGDSPLHF	TGTGCCAGCAGCCAAGTTATGGGGGGGGATTCACCCCTCCACTTT
TRBV7-9	TRBJ2-7	15	-	-	CASSSHGGANYEQYF	TGTGCCAGCAGCTCACATGGAGGGGCGAACTACGAGCAGTACTTC
TRBV7-2	TRBJ1-4	15	few	TRBD1	CASSLTGTGGEKLFF	TGTGCCAGCAGCCTTACCGGGACAGGGGGTGAAAAACTGTTTTTT
TRBV18	TRBJ2-1	15	-	TRBD2	CASSPPGTSYNEQFF	TGTGCCAGCTCACCACCCGGGACTAGCTACAATGAGCAGTTCTTC
TRBV15	TRBJ2-3	16	few	-	CATSREGRRGTDTQYF	TGTGCCACCAGCAGAGAAGGGAGGCGAGGCACAGATACGCAGTATTTT
TRBV5-4	TRBJ2-3	15	-	TRBD1	CASSQGETDTDTQYF	TGTGCCAGCAGCCAGGGGGAAACCGACACAGATACGCAGTATTTT
TRBV15	TRBJ2-7	16	few	TRBD1	CATSRVVGQGSNEQYF	TGTGCCACCAGCAGAGTCGTGGGACAGGGATCCAACGAGCAGTACTTC
TRBV7-2	TRBJ1-2	13	-	TRBD1	CASSLAHRGGYTF	TGTGCCAGCAGCTTAGCCCACAGGGGGGGCTACACCTTC
TRBV7-2	TRBJ2-7	13	-	TRBD1	CASSLGQNYEQYF	TGTGCCAGCAGCTTGGGACAGAACTACGAGCAGTACTTC
TRBV18	TRBJ1-1	14	few	-	CASSQSTGNTEAFF	TGTGCCAGCTCACAGTCGACAGGGAACACTGAAGCTTTCTTT
TRBV5-1	TRBJ1-4	13	once	TRBD1	CASSPGGEEKLFF	TGCGCCAGCAGCCCAGGGGGAGAGGAAAAACTGTTTTTT
TRBV6-6	TRBJ2-7	11	few	-	CAVQGGYEQYF	TGTGCGGTGCAGGGGGGCTACGAGCAGTACTTC
TRBV6-5	TRBJ2-7	13	-	-	CASSYRGEYEQYF	TGTGCCAGCAGTTACCGCGGGGAGTACGAGCAGTACTTC
TRBV18	TRBJ2-7	16	-	TRBD2	CASSPTGLAGGYEQYF	TGTGCCAGCTCACCAACGGGACTAGCGGGAGGCTACGAGCAGTACTTC
TRBV27	TRBJ2-5	16	few	-	CASSSYTGRSLETQYF	TGTGCCAGCAGTTCCTATACAGGGAGATCGTTGGAGACCCAGTACTTC
TRBV4-2	TRBJ2-3	17	-	-	CASSQVGQGILMDTQYF	TGTGCCAGCAGCCAAGTTGGTCAGGGAATTTTGATGGATACGCAGTATTTT
TRBV4-3	TRBJ2-2	18	few	-	CASSQVSWYHTNTGELFF	TGCGCCAGCAGCCAAGTATCGTGGTACCACACGAACACCGGGGAGCTGTTTTTT
TRBV28	TRBJ2-5	13	-	-	CASSLVSQETQYF	TGTGCCAGCAGTTTAGTCAGCCAAGAGACCCAGTACTTC
TRBV18	TRBJ2-7	14	few	-	CASSPPETGGEQYF	TGTGCCAGCTCACCACCGGAGACAGGAGGTGAGCAGTACTTC
TRBV23-1	TRBJ2-5	13	-	TRBD1	CASIEQGQETQYF	TGCGCCAGCATCGAACAGGGGCAAGAGACCCAGTACTTC
TRBV28	TRBJ2-3	12	few	-	CASSRGSDTQYF	TGTGCCAGCAGTCGAGGTTCAGATACGCAGTATTTT